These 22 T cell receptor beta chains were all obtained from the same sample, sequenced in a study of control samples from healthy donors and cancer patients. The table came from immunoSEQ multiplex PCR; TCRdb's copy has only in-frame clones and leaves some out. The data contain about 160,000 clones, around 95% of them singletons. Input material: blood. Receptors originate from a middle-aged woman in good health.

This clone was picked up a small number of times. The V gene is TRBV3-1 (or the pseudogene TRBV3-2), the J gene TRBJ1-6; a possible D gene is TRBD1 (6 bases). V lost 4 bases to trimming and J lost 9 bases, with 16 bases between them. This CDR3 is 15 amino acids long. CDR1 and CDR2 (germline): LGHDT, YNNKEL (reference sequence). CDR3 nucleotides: TGTGCCAGCAGCCGAGGGACAATATCTCGTTCACCCCTCCACTTT. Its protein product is CASSRGTISRSPLHF.

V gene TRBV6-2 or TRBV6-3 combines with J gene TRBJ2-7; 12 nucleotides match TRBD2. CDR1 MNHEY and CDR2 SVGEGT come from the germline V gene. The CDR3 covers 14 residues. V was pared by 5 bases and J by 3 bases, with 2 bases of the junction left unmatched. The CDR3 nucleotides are TGTGCCAGCAGTCGACTAGCGGGAGTCTACGAGCAGTACTTC. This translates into CASSRLAGVYEQYF.

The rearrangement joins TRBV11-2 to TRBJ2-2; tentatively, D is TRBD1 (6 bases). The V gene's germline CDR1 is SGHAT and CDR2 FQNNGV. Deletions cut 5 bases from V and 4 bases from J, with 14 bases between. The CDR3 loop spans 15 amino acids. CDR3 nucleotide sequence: TGTGCCAGCAGCCGCAGGGGCGAGTTCACCGGGGAGCTGTTTTTT. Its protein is CASSRRGEFTGELFF.

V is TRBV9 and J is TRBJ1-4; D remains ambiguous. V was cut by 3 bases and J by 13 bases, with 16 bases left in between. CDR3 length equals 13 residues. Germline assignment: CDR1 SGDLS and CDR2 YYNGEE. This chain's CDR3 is CASSAVGGSRLFF. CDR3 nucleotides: TGTGCCAGCAGCGCAGTGGGTGGGTCAAGACTGTTTTTT.

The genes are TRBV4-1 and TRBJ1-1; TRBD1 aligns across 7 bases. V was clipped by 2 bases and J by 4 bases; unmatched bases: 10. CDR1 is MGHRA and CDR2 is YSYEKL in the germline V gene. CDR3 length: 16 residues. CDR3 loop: CASSQSFDREGTEAFF. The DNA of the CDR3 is TGCGCCAGCAGCCAAAGCTTTGACAGGGAGGGCACTGAAGCTTTCTTT.

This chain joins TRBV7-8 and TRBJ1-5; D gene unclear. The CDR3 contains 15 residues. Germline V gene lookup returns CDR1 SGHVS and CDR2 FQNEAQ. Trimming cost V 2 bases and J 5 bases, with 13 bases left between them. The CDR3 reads CASSLREGRDQPQHF. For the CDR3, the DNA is TGTGCCAGCAGCTTACGCGAGGGTCGGGATCAGCCCCAGCATTTT.

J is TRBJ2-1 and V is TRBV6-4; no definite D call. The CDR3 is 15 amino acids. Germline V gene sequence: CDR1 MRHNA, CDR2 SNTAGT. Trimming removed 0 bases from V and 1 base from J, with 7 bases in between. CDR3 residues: CASSDSAESYNEQFF. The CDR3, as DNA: TGTGCCAGCAGTGACTCGGCGGAATCCTACAATGAGCAGTTCTTC.

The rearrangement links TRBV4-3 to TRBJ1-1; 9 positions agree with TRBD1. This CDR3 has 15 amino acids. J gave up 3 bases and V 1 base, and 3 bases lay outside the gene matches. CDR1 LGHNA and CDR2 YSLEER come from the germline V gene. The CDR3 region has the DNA TGCGCCAGCAGCCAAGTGGACAGGGGAGACACTGAAGCTTTCTTT. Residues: CASSQVDRGDTEAFF.

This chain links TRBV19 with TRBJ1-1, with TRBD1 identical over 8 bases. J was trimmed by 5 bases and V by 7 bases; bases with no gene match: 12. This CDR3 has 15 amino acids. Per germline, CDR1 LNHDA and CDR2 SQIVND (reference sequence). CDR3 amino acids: CASNKGQGWGTEAFF. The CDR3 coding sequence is TGTGCCAGTAATAAAGGACAGGGATGGGGGACTGAAGCTTTCTTT.

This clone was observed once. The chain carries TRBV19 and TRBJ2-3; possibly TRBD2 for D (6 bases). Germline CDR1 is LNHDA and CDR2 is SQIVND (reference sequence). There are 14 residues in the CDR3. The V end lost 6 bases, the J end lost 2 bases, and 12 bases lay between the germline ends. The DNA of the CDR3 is TGTGCCAGTAGCTGGAGGGGCAACACAGATACGCAGTATTTT. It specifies CASSWRGNTDTQYF.

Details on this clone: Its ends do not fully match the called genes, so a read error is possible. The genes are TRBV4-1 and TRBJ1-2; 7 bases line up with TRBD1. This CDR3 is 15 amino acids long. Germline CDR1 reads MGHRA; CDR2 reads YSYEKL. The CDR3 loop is CASSQDSGTAAPNSF. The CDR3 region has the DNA TGCGCCAGCAGCCAAGATTCAGGGACAGCGGCCCCAAACTCATTC.

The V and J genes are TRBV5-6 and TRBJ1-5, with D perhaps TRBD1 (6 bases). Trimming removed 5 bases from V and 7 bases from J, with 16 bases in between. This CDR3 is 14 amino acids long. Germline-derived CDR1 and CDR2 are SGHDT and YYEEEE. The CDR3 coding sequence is TGTGCCAGCAGGGGGGCCACAGGGCCCCAGCCCCAGCATTTT. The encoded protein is CASRGATGPQPQHF.

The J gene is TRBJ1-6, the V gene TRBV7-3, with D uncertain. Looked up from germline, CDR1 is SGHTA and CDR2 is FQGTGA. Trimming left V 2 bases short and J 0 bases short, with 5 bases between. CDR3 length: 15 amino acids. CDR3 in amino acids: CASSLWSSYNSPLHF. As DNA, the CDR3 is TGTGCCAGCAGCTTATGGAGCTCCTATAATTCACCCCTCCACTTT.

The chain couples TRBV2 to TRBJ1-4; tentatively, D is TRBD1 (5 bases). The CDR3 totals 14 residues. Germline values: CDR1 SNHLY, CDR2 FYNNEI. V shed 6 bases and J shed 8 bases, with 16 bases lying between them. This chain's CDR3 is CASRADISREKLFF. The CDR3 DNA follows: TGTGCCAGCAGGGCGGACATTAGTCGCGAAAAACTGTTTTTT. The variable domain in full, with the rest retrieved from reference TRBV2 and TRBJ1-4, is EPEVTQTPSHQVTQMGQEVILRCVPISNHLYFYWYRQILGQKVEFLVSFYNNEISEKSEIFDDQFSVERPDGSNFTLKIRSTKLEDSAMYFCASRADISREKLFFGSGTQLSVL.

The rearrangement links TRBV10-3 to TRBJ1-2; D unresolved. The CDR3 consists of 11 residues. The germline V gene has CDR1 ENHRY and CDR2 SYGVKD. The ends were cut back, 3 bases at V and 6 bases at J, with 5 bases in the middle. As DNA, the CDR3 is TGTGCCATCAGTGAACGGGATGGCTACACCTTC. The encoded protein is CAISERDGYTF.

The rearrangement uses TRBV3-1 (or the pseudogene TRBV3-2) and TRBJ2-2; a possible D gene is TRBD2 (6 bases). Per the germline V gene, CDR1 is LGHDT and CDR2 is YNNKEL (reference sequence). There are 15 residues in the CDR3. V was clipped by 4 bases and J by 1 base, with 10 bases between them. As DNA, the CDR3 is TGTGCCAGCAGCCCGGGACTGATGAACACCGGGGAGCTGTTTTTT. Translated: CASSPGLMNTGELFF.

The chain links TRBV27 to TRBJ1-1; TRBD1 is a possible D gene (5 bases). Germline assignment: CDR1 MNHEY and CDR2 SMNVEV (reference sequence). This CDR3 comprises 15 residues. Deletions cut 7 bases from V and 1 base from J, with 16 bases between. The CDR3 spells CASKINPTGNTEAFF. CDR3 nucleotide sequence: TGTGCCAGCAAGATAAATCCAACAGGGAACACTGAAGCTTTCTTT.

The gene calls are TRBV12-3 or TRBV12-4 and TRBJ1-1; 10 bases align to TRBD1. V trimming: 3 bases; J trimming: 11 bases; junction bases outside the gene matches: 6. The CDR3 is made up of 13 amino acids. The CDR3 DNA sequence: TGTGCCAGCAGTTTTGCGACAGGGGGCTTGGCTTTCTTT. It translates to CASSFATGGLAFF.

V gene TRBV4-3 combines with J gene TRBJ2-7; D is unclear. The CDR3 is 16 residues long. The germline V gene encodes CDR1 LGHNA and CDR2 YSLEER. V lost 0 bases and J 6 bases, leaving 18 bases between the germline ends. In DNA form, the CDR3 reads TGCGCCAGCAGCCAAGAACTCAGGCCCACCCAAGGCGAGCAGTACTTC. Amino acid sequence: CASSQELRPTQGEQYF.

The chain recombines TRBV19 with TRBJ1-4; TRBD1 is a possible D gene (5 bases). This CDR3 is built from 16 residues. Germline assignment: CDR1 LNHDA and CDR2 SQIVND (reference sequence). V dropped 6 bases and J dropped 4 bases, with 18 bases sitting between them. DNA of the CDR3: TGTGCCAGTAGACGAAGGGCGGGGACGGATAATGAAAAACTGTTTTTT. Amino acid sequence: CASRRRAGTDNEKLFF.

Here the CDR3 DNA reads TGTGCCAGCAGCTATCAGGGGGGTTCCTACGAGCAGTACTTC. Protein sequence: CASSYQGGSYEQYF. The V call is TRBV11-2, the J call TRBJ2-7; tentatively, D is TRBD1 (7 bases). In germline, CDR1 is SGHAT, CDR2 FQNNGV. V was trimmed by 4 bases and J by 1 base, leaving 11 bases between them. The CDR3 runs to 14 residues.

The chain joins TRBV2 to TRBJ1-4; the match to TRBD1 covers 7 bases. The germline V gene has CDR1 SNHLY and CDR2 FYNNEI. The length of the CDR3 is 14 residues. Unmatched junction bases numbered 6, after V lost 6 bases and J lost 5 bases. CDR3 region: CASRADRVNEKLFF. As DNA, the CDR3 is TGTGCCAGCAGGGCTGACAGGGTGAATGAAAAACTGTTTTTT.